The 17 T cell receptor beta chains listed next were all sequenced from one sample in a study of blood T cell repertoires in COVID-19. Assay: immunoSEQ multiplex PCR; the TCRdb copy retains only in-frame clones and omits some. The repertoire holds fewer than 300,000 clones, with more than 85% as singletons. The sequenced sample consisted of peripheral blood. These receptors all come from a woman in her 30s with COVID-19, enrolled during active disease.

This clone was seen only once. This chain joins TRBV5-1 and TRBJ1-1, with 9 positions matching TRBD1. The CDR3 sequence is 15 residues long. Per germline, CDR1 SGHRS and CDR2 YFSETQ. V lost 9 bases and J lost 0; bases outside the gene matches: 9. DNA for the CDR3: TGCGCCACCTCCCGGGACAGGGCTATGAACACTGAAGCTTTCTTT. This codes for CATSRDRAMNTEAFF.

About this clone itself: The same CDR3 is also encoded by other DNA sequences in this sample. The genes are TRBV28 and TRBJ2-7, with 10 positions matching TRBD1. Germline V gene data show CDR1 as MDHEN and CDR2 as SYDVKM. Trimming removed 5 bases from V and 2 bases from J; junction bases left unmatched: 6. The CDR3 totals 15 residues. Here the CDR3 reads CASSTTGTGAYEQYF. CDR3 nucleotides: TGTGCCAGCAGTACAACCGGGACAGGGGCCTACGAGCAGTACTTC.

The chain couples TRBV6-5 to TRBJ1-1; no reliable D call. The germline V gene encodes CDR1 MNHEY and CDR2 SVGAGI. The V end lost 2 bases, the J end lost 4 bases, and 8 bases lay between the germline ends. This CDR3 is built from 13 residues. The chain's CDR3 is CASSYGESTEAFF. Written as DNA, the CDR3 is TGTGCCAGCAGTTACGGGGAGAGCACTGAAGCTTTCTTT.

Points on this clone: This same CDR3 is encoded by further DNA sequences in the sample. V is TRBV5-1 and J is TRBJ2-7, with TRBD2 matching 8 bases. CDR3 length: 15 residues. V was clipped by 0 bases and J by 4 bases; unmatched bases: 6. CDR1 and CDR2 (germline): SGHRS, YFSETQ. The CDR3 here is CASSLEVAGSYEQYF. For the CDR3, the DNA is TGCGCCAGCAGCTTGGAGGTAGCGGGGTCTTACGAGCAGTACTTC. Variable domain in full (rest from reference TRBV5-1 and TRBJ2-7): KAGVTQTPRYLIKTRGQQVTLSCSPISGHRSVSWYQQTPGQGLQFLFEYFSETQRNKGNFPGRFSGRQFSNSRSEMNVSTLELGDSALYLCASSLEVAGSYEQYFGPGTRLTVT.

The chain employs TRBV3-1 (or the pseudogene TRBV3-2) and TRBJ2-5; D possibly corresponds to TRBD1 (7 bases). From germline, CDR1 is LGHDT and CDR2 YNNKEL (reference sequence). Trimming removed 3 bases at V and 2 bases at J, with 16 bases between. CDR3 length: 16 amino acids. The CDR3 bases are TGTGCCAGCAGCCAGGTGACGGCAGGGGGGCAAGAGACCCAGTACTTC. Its protein product is CASSQVTAGGQETQYF.

This clone was detected once. The chain has TRBV9 and TRBJ2-5; D possibly corresponds to TRBD2 (7 bases). This CDR3 spans 16 amino acids. The ends were cut back, 0 bases at V and 5 bases at J, with 17 bases in the middle. CDR1 and CDR2 from the germline V gene are SGDLS and YYNGEE. For the CDR3, the DNA is TGTGCCAGCAGCGTAGGGGCGGGGGCGCCGGAGGAGACCCAGTACTTC. Its translation: CASSVGAGAPEETQYF.

This clone occurred a few times. This chain connects TRBV2 to TRBJ2-3; 7 nucleotides line up with TRBD2. V was clipped by 11 bases and J by 2 bases; unmatched bases: 7. This CDR3 is 13 amino acids long. CDR1 and CDR2 (germline): SNHLY, FYNNEI. Here the CDR3 reads CAGGVPFTDTQYF. The CDR3 coding sequence is TGTGCCGGGGGGGTTCCTTTCACAGATACGCAGTATTTT.

The chain carries TRBV7-9 and TRBJ2-3, with 10 positions matching TRBD1. Germline lookup yields CDR1 SEHNR and CDR2 FQNEAQ (reference sequence). J was trimmed by 5 bases and V by 5 bases; bases with no gene match: 7. The CDR3 contains 15 residues. The CDR3 DNA sequence: TGTGCCAGCAGCCAGAGGACAGGGGGGATAGATACGCAGTATTTT. Encoded protein: CASSQRTGGIDTQYF.

The chain employs TRBV25-1 and TRBJ1-1, with D perhaps matching TRBD1 (6 bases). Trimming took 7 bases from V and 2 from J, leaving 11 bases between them. The CDR3 is 13 residues long. Per germline, CDR1 MGHDK and CDR2 SYGVNS. For the CDR3, the DNA is TGTGCCAGCAAGGGACACCTTAACACTGAAGCTTTCTTT. This sequence encodes CASKGHLNTEAFF.

Here the CDR3 reads CASSHEDRPYGYTF. The CDR3 DNA reads as TGTGCCAGCAGCCATGAAGACAGGCCGTATGGCTACACCTTC. The chain has TRBV3-1 (or the pseudogene TRBV3-2) and TRBJ1-2, with D possibly TRBD1 on 6 matching bases. Deletions cut 3 bases from V and 5 bases from J, with 13 bases between. Germline loops: CDR1 LGHDT, CDR2 YNNKEL (reference sequence). The CDR3 sequence is 14 residues long.

The count of this clone is one. J is TRBJ2-5 and V is TRBV2; 11 bases agree with TRBD2. The CDR3 totals 17 residues. The V and J ends lost 6 bases and 5 bases, in that order; junction bases with no gene match: 14. From germline, CDR1 is SNHLY and CDR2 FYNNEI. CDR3 bases: TGTGCCAGCAGCCTGAGGGTAGCGGGAGGGCCGGGGGAGACCCAGTACTTC. It translates to CASSLRVAGGPGETQYF.

The rearrangement uses TRBV5-1 and TRBJ2-2, with 13 bases fitting TRBD2. Germline trimming cut 4 bases from V and 5 bases from J; bases unmatched to any gene: 5. The CDR3 spans 16 residues. Germline V gene data show CDR1 as SGHRS and CDR2 as YFSETQ. The chain's CDR3 is CASSPGLAGDTGELFF. Here the CDR3 DNA reads TGCGCCAGCAGCCCCGGACTAGCGGGAGATACCGGGGAGCTGTTTTTT.

The chain recombines TRBV3-1 (or the pseudogene TRBV3-2) with TRBJ1-1; no definite D call. Germline CDR1 is LGHDT and CDR2 is YNNKEL (reference sequence). Trimming cost V 2 bases and J 11 bases, with 12 bases left between them. The CDR3 covers 12 residues. The CDR3 DNA reads as TGTGCCAGCAGCCAATCTCGGCGGGAGGCTTTCTTT. This translates into CASSQSRREAFF.

The chain is built from TRBV7-9 and TRBJ1-2; D is possibly TRBD1 (6 bases). CDR1 SEHNR and CDR2 FQNEAQ come from the germline V gene (reference sequence). This CDR3 region has 13 residues. Trimming shortened V by 0 bases and J by 8 bases, and 10 bases separated the two germline ends. The CDR3 protein is CASSLAGAQGYTF. CDR3 nucleotides: TGTGCCAGCAGCTTAGCGGGGGCCCAAGGCTACACCTTC.

This chain joins TRBV20-1 and TRBJ1-5, with D possibly TRBD1 on 5 matching bases. Trimming cost V 3 bases and J 3 bases, with 9 bases left between them. The CDR3 covers 13 residues. The germline CDR1 and CDR2 sequences are DFQATT and SNEGSKA (reference sequence). The CDR3 DNA is TGCAGTGCTAGTTCAGGGATCAATCAGCCCCAGCATTTT. This sequence encodes CSASSGINQPQHF.

The rearrangement uses TRBV19 and TRBJ2-2; no firm D call. V lost 7 bases and J lost 0, with 9 bases in between. CDR1 is LNHDA and CDR2 is SQIVND in the germline V gene (reference sequence). The CDR3 is 14 residues long. The CDR3: CASKAESNTGELFF. CDR3 DNA: TGTGCCAGTAAGGCGGAGTCGAACACCGGGGAGCTGTTTTTT.

V is TRBV9 and J is TRBJ2-1, with a possible D match to TRBD1 (5 bases). The germline CDR1 and CDR2 sequences are SGDLS and YYNGEE. V was cut by 0 bases and J by 1 base, with 8 bases left in between. The CDR3 is 15 amino acids. As DNA, the CDR3 is TGTGCCAGCAGCGTAGAGGGGCTTTCCTACAATGAGCAGTTCTTC. Translating gives CASSVEGLSYNEQFF.